This paragraph covers one T cell receptor (beta chain) sequence. Its antigen is unknown. For pre-culture CD4+ samples, the target was 200,000 T cell genomes. Profiling relied on immunoSEQ multiplex PCR, and the TCRdb table lists in-frame clones only, not all of them. The table records over 60,000 clones, about four fifths of them present only once. This specimen comes from a study of T cell repertoires and HLA-DP antigens. Turning to the study itself: Average DNA input: 218.4 ng for CD137+CD4+ sorts, approximately 1,200 ng pre-culture. Overall study results and limits: Naive and memory CD4+ repertoires were not analysed separately. Against both alloantigens, CD137+ clonality was similar, roughly 0.42.

V dropped 6 bases and J dropped 0 bases, with 21 bases sitting between them. The CDR3 consists of 17 residues. Per the germline V gene, CDR1 is SQVTM and CDR2 is ANQGSEA. The chain is built from TRBV29-1 and TRBJ1-3; D uncertain. Sequenced: CD4+ T cells from PBMCs. This TCR was recovered from a man in his 60s in good health and CMV-seronegative. CDR3 region: CSVAVLEGVLSGNTIYF. In DNA, the CDR3 is TGCAGCGTCGCCGTCCTTGAGGGAGTTCTCTCTGGAAACACCATATATTTT. The entire variable domain, with the rest obtained from reference TRBV29-1 and TRBJ1-3, is as follows: SAVISQKPSRDICQRGTSLTIQCQVDSQVTMMFWYRQQPGQSLTLIATANQGSEATYESGFVIDKFPISRPNLTFSTLTVSNMSPEDSSIYLCSVAVLEGVLSGNTIYFGEGSWLTVV.